This T cell receptor beta chain was found in a study of T and B cells in COVID-19 patients. BIOMED2 TRB-A/B primer pools were used in multiplex TRB PCR. TCRdb reprocessed the multiplex PCR reads with MiXCR, giving one entry per CDR3 protein. Of around 16,000 distinct CDR3 sequences listed, 25% to 30% are singletons. The germline V gene encodes CDR1 MNHNY and CDR2 SVGAGI (reference sequence). This CDR3 comprises 17 residues. Germline trimming cut 6 bases from V and 4 bases from J; bases unmatched to any gene: 11. TRB was amplified from about 250-500 ng of blood genomic DNA. This sequence joins TRBV6-6 and TRBJ1-3; 11 positions match TRBD1. The material sequenced was blood. This sequence was found in a human donor who had recovered from COVID-19. CDR3 sequence: CASRVPGQGEEGNTIYF. The CDR3 coding sequence is TGTGCCAGCAGAGTACCGGGACAGGGGGAAGAAGGAAACACCATATATTTT.